This T cell receptor (beta chain) was sequenced for a study of cytotoxic CD8 clonotypes in ibrutinib-treated CLL. The study, taken as a whole, reports: Public clonotypes, rarely seen, contracted or held steady on treatment.

Remarks on this clone: Its antigen is currently unknown.

The method was immunoSEQ multiplex PCR; TCRdb's version includes in-frame clones alone and lacks a portion of them. Among about 74,000 clones listed, approximately 80% were seen once. The germline CDR1 and CDR2 sequences are ENHRY and SYGVKD. The germline V and J ends were trimmed by 4 bases and 7 bases, with 13 bases remaining between them. The CDR3 is 14 residues long. The receptor was isolated from a human donor with chronic lymphocytic leukemia. This chain joins TRBV10-3 and TRBJ2-2, with D perhaps TRBD2 (7 bases). The sequencing here drew on PBMCs, taken at disease progression, from a patient treated with ibrutinib. DNA of the CDR3: TGTGCCATCAGTGGAACGGGGGGCATCGGGGAGCTGTTTTTT. It specifies CAISGTGGIGELFF.